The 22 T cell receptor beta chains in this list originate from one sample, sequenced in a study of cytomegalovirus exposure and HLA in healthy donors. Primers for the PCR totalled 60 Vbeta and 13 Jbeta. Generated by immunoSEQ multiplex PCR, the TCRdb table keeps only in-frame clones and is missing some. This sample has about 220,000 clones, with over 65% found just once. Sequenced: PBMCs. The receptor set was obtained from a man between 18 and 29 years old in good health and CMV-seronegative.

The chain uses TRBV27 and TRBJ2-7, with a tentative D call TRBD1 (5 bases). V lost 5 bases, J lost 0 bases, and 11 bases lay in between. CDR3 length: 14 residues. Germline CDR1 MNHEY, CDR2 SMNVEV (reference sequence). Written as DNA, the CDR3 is TGTGCCAGCAGTCCTAGGGGCAGCTCCTACGAGCAGTACTTC. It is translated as CASSPRGSSYEQYF.

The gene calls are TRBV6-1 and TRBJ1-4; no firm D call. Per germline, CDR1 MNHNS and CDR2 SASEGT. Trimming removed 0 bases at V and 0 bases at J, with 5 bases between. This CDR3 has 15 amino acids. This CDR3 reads CASSEARATNEKLFF. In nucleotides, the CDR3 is TGTGCCAGCAGTGAAGCGAGGGCAACTAATGAAAAACTGTTTTTT.

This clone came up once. The CDR3, as DNA: TGCGCCAGCAGTGAGTCGCAGGGTTTAAATCAGCCCCAGCATTTT. Its protein product is CASSESQGLNQPQHF. The genes are TRBV10-1 and TRBJ1-5; a weak D match, TRBD1 (5 bases). Per the germline V gene, CDR1 is WNHNN and CDR2 is SYGVQD (reference sequence). The V end was cut by 0 bases, the J end by 4 bases, with 10 bases between. The CDR3 consists of 15 residues.

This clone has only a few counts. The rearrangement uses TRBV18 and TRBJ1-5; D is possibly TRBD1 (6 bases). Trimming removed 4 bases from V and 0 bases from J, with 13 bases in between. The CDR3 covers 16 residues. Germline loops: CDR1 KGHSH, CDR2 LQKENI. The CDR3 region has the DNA TGTGCCAGCTCACGGGGGACACAAGATAGCAATCAGCCCCAGCATTTT. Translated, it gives CASSRGTQDSNQPQHF.

In DNA, the CDR3 is TGCAGCGTTGTAGACCTTCTAACGCCCACGCAGTATTTT. It codes for CSVVDLLTPTQYF. The chain links TRBV29-1 to TRBJ2-3; D unclear. This CDR3 has 13 residues. Trimming pared 4 bases from V and 9 bases from J, leaving 17 bases between. Per germline, CDR1 SQVTM and CDR2 ANQGSEA.

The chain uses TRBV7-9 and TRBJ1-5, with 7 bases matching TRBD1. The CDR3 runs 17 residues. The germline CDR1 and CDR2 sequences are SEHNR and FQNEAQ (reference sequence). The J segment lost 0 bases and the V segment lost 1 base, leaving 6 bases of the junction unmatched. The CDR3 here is CASSLGQGPNSNQPQHF. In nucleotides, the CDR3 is TGTGCCAGCAGCTTAGGACAGGGACCAAATAGCAATCAGCCCCAGCATTTT.

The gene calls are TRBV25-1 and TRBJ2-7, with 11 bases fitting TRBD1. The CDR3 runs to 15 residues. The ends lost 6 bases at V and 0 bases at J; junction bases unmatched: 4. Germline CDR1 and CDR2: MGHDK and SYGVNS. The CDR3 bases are TGTGCCAGCAGGGCCGGGACAGGGGGCTCCTACGAGCAGTACTTC. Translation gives CASRAGTGGSYEQYF.

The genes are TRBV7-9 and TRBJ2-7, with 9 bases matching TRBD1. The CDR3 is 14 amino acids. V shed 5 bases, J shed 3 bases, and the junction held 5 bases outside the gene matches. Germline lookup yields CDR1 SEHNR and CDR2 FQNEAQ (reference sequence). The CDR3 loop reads CASSDLGQGYEQYF. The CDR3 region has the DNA TGTGCCAGCAGCGATCTGGGACAGGGCTACGAGCAGTACTTC.

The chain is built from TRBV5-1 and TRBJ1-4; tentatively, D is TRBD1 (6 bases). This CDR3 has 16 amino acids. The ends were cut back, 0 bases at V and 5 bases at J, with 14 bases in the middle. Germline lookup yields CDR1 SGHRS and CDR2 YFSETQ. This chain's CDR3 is CASSLAGTTSNEKLFF. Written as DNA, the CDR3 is TGCGCCAGCAGCTTGGCCGGGACAACCTCAAATGAAAAACTGTTTTTT.

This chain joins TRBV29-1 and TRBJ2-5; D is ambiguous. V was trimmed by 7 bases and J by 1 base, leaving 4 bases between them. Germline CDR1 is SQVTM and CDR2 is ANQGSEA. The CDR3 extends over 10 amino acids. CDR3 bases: TGCAGCGCCGTCCAAGAGACCCAGTACTTC. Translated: CSAVQETQYF.

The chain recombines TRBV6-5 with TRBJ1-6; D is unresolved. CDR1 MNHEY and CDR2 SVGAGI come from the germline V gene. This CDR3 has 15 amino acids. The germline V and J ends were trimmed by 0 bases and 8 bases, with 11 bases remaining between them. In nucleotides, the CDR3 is TGTGCCAGCAGTTACTCGAGGGTCGGGGATTCACCCCTCCACTTT. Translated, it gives CASSYSRVGDSPLHF.

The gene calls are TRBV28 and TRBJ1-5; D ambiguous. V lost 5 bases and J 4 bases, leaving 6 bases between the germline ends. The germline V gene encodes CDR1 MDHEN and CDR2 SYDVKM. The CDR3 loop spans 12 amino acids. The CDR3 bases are TGTGCCAGCAGTCTTAGAAATCAGCCCCAGCATTTT. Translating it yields CASSLRNQPQHF.

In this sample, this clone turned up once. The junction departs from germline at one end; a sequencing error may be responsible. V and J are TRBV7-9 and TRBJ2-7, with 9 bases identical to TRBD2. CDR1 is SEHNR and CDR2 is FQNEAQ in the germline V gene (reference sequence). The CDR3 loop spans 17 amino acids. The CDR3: CSSSYKYLAGRPYEQYF. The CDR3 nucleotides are TGTTCCAGCAGCTATAAGTACCTAGCGGGGCGTCCCTACGAGCAGTACTTC.

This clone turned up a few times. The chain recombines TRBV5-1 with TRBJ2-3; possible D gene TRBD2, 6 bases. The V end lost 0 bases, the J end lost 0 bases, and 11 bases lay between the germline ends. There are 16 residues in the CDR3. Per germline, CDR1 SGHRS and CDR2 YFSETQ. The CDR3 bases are TGCGCCAGCAGCTTGGCTAGCGACGCTAGCACAGATACGCAGTATTTT. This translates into CASSLASDASTDTQYF.

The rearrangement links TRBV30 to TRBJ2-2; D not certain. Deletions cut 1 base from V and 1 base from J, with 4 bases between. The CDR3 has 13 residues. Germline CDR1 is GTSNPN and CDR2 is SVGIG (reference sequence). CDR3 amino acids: CAWSAQNTGELFF. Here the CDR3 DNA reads TGTGCCTGGAGTGCCCAGAACACCGGGGAGCTGTTTTTT.

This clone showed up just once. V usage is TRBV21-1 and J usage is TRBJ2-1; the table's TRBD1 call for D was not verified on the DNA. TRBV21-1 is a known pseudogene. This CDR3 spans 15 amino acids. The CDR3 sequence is CASLDRDRAYNEQFF. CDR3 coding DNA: TGTGCCAGCTTGGACCGGGACAGGGCGTACAATGAGCAGTTCTTC.

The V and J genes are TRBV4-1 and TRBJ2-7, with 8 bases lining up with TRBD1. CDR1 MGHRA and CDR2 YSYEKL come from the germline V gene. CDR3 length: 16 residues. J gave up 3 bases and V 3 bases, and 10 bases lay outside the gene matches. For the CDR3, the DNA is TGCGCCAGCAGCCAGAACGACAGGGGAAGGAACTACGAGCAGTACTTC. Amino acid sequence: CASSQNDRGRNYEQYF.

This chain's CDR3 is CASSPDRTEAFF. CDR3 DNA: TGTGCCAGCTCACCCGACAGAACCGAAGCTTTCTTT. V usage is TRBV18 and J usage is TRBJ1-1, with D possibly TRBD1 on 5 matching bases. CDR1 KGHSH and CDR2 LQKENI come from the germline V gene. Trimming took 3 bases from V and 8 from J, leaving 10 bases between them. The CDR3 has 12 residues. The full variable domain, with the rest looked up from reference TRBV18 and TRBJ1-1, is NAGVMQNPRHLVRRRGQEARLRCSPMKGHSHVYWYRQLPEEGLKFMVYLQKENIIDESGMPKERFSAEFPKEGPSILRIQQVVRGDSAAYFCASSPDRTEAFFGQGTRLTVV.

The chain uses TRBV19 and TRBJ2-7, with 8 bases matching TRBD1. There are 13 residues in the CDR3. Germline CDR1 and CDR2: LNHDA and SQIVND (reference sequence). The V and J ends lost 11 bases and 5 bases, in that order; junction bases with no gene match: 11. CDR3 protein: CASYRGVSDEQYF. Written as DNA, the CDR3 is TGTGCCTCTTACAGGGGGGTCAGCGACGAGCAGTACTTC.

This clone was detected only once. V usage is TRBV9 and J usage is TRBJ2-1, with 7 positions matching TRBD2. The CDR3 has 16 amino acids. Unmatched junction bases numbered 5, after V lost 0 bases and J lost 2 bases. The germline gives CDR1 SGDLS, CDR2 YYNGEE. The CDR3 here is CASSVASAGAYNEQFF. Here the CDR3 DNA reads TGTGCCAGCAGCGTAGCTTCTGCGGGAGCCTACAATGAGCAGTTCTTC.

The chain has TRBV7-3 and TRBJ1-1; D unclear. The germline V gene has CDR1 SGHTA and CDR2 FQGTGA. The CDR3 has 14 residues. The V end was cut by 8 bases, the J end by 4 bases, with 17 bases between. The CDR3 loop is CASSKPGSGTEAFF. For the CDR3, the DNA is TGTGCCAGCTCGAAACCCGGGAGCGGCACTGAAGCTTTCTTT.

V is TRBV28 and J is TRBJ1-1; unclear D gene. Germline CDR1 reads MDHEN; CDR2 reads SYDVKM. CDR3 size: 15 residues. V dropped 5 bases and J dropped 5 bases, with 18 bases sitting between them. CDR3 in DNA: TGTGCCAGCAGTCTCCCGGCTGCTTTGCGGACTGAAGCTTTCTTT. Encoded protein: CASSLPAALRTEAFF.